This T cell receptor beta chain originates from a study of beta chain features in type 1 diabetes. The V gene's germline CDR1 is PRHDT and CDR2 FYEKMQ (reference sequence). Trimming left V 2 bases short and J 0 bases short, with 2 bases between. CDR3 size: 12 residues. The investigators reverse transcribed all of the isolated RNA, so they sequenced expressed TCRB transcripts. Method: immunoSEQ multiplex PCR; TCRdb's copy keeps in-frame clones and lacks some. The sample has fewer than 900,000 clones, roughly 15% seen once. A remark on this clone: Its antigen remains unknown. This may be a read error, as it is one base from a much larger clone. Other DNA variants within this sample encode the same CDR3.

Sorted CD4+ subsets: naive, central memory, regulatory, stem cell-like memory (CD45RO/CCR7/CD25/CD127/CD95/CD27 panel). Findings and caveats of the study: The study found fewer insertions and more deletions at VDJ junctions in type 1 diabetes patients.

The receptor was isolated from a woman aged 18-29 years in good health. V gene TRBV13 combines with J gene TRBJ2-7; D gene unclear. Sequencing was carried out using naive CD4+ T cells from blood. This chain's CDR3 is CASSLSSYEQYF. CDR3 sequence (DNA): TGTGCCAGCAGCTTATCCTCCTACGAGCAGTACTTC.